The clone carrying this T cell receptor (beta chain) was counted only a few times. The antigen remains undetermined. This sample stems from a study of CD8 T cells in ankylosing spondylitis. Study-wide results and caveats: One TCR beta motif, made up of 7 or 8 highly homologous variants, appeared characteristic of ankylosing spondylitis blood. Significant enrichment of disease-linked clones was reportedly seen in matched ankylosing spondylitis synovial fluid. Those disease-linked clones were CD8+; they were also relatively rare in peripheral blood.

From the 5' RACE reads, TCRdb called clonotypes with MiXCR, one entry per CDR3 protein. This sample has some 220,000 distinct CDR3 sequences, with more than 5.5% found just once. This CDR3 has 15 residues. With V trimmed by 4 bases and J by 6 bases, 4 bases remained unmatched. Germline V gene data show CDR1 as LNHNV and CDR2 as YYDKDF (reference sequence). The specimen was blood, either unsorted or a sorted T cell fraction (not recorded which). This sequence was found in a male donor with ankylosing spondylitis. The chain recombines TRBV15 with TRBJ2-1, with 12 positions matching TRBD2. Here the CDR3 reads CATSTRTSGTNEQFF. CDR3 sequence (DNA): TGTGCCACCAGCACCAGGACTAGCGGGACCAATGAGCAGTTCTTC.